The clone carrying this T cell receptor (beta chain) was seen at least ten times. Its antigen is not known. The sample originates from a study of T-cell reconstitution after alpha-beta-depleted transplantation in children. The ends lost 5 bases at V and 4 bases at J; junction bases unmatched: 8. The CDR3 spans 14 residues. From germline, CDR1 is SGHDN and CDR2 FVKESK. Study-level results: A year post-transplant, T-cell counts and diversity derived mostly from newly produced T cells. Surviving recipient T cells and thymic progenitors accounted for the high day-60 TCRbeta diversity observed in some patients. Two months or so post-transplant, alpha-beta T cells reportedly derived from several hundred expanded graft clones.

The TCRbeta library was prepared with unique molecular identifiers. TCRdb redid the calling of the PCR reads with MiXCR, one entry per CDR3 protein. The sample yields approximately 500,000 distinct CDR3 sequences, more than 9% seen once. This sample comprised PBMCs, obtained before TCRalphabeta/CD19-depleted stem cell transplant. V gene TRBV14 combines with J gene TRBJ2-7; 7 nucleotides match TRBD2. The sequence came from a child younger than 10 with inherited bone marrow failure, due to receive a stem cell transplant. The CDR3 loop reads CASSSASGIYEQYF. The CDR3, as DNA: TGTGCCAGCAGCTCCGCCAGCGGGATTTACGAGCAGTACTTC. Complete variable domain (other parts from reference TRBV14 and TRBJ2-7): EAGVTQFPSHSVIEKGQTVTLRCDPISGHDNLYWYRRVMGKEIKFLLHFVKESKQDESGMPNNRFLAERTGGTYSTLKVQPAELEDSGVYFCASSSASGIYEQYFGPGTRLTVT.